These 17 T cell receptor beta chains were all obtained from the same sample, sequenced in a study of PD-L1 blockade in urothelial cancer. TCRdb keeps only in-frame clones here, not all; method: immunoSEQ multiplex PCR. The data contain more than 90,000 clones, about 91% of them singletons. Time point in this sample: peripheral blood 6 weeks after treatment start. Sample: PBMCs, taken around atezolizumab (anti-PD-L1) treatment. These receptor sequences come from a man aged 60 to 75 with urothelial cancer.

This chain joins TRBV5-1 and TRBJ2-1; possible D gene TRBD1, 6 bases. This CDR3 region has 15 residues. V was clipped by 3 bases and J by 0 bases, with 10 bases between them. CDR1 SGHRS and CDR2 YFSETQ come from the germline V gene. CDR3 region: CASSSTDSSYNEQFF. CDR3 in DNA: TGCGCCAGCAGCTCGACGGACAGCTCCTACAATGAGCAGTTCTTC.

This chain uses TRBV4-3 with TRBJ2-1; 12 positions match TRBD2. V lost 1 base to trimming and J lost 4 bases; unmatched junction nucleotides: 5. The CDR3 is 17 amino acids. In germline, CDR1 is LGHNA, CDR2 YSLEER. As DNA, the CDR3 is TGCGCCAGCAGCCAAGGACTAGCGGGGGACCTGTACAATGAGCAGTTCTTC. Encoded protein: CASSQGLAGDLYNEQFF.

This clone turned up a few times. This chain uses TRBV29-1 with TRBJ1-5, with TRBD1 identical over 7 bases. There are 12 residues in the CDR3. V lost 6 bases and J lost 1; bases outside the gene matches: 0. Per the germline V gene, CDR1 is SQVTM and CDR2 is ANQGSEA. The CDR3 DNA reads as TGCAGCGTACAGGGGAGCAATCAGCCCCAGCATTTT. This encodes CSVQGSNQPQHF.

This clone was observed once. V is TRBV7-2 and J is TRBJ2-5; 8 bases are shared with TRBD1. This CDR3 has 14 residues. Losses at the gene ends were 5 bases for V and 5 bases for J; bases not matched to a gene: 7. Germline CDR1 and CDR2: SGHTA and FQGNSA. The CDR3 protein is CASSPQGASETQYF. The DNA for the CDR3 is TGTGCCAGCAGCCCCCAGGGGGCAAGTGAGACCCAGTACTTC.

V gene TRBV19 combines with J gene TRBJ1-5; TRBD1 aligns across 8 bases. There are 14 residues in the CDR3. J lost 3 bases, V lost 6 bases, and 4 bases had no gene match. Germline V gene lookup returns CDR1 LNHDA and CDR2 SQIVND (reference sequence). CDR3: CASRKGQANQPQHF. CDR3 coding DNA: TGTGCCAGTAGGAAGGGACAGGCCAATCAGCCCCAGCATTTT.

The chain couples TRBV6-1 to TRBJ1-5; no clear D gene. The CDR3 contains 15 residues. Germline CDR1 is MNHNS and CDR2 is SASEGT. Trimming cost V 5 bases and J 0 bases, with 11 bases left between them. In nucleotides, the CDR3 is TGTGCCAGCAGTAGACCCGGCGGTAGCAATCAGCCCCAGCATTTT. Protein: CASSRPGGSNQPQHF.

This rearrangement joins TRBV10-3 to TRBJ2-7; D is unresolved. The CDR3 is made up of 14 amino acids. The V end lost 0 bases, the J end lost 1 base, and 7 bases lay between the germline ends. From germline, CDR1 is ENHRY and CDR2 SYGVKD. The CDR3 region is CAISESGRSYEQYF. In DNA, the CDR3 is TGTGCCATCAGTGAGTCGGGCAGATCCTACGAGCAGTACTTC.

The V and J genes are TRBV28 and TRBJ1-5; possibly TRBD1 for D (6 bases). The V and J ends lost 4 bases and 0 bases respectively, with 10 bases between them. Per germline, CDR1 MDHEN and CDR2 SYDVKM. CDR3 length: 15 residues. The CDR3 sequence: CASSYRADSNQPQHF. The CDR3 DNA is TGTGCCAGCAGTTACAGGGCCGATAGCAATCAGCCCCAGCATTTT. The variable domain in full, with the rest retrieved from reference TRBV28 and TRBJ1-5, is DVKVTQSSRYLVKRTGEKVFLECVQDMDHENMFWYRQDPGLGLRLIYFSYDVKMKEKGDIPEGYSVSREKKERFSLILESASTNQTSMYLCASSYRADSNQPQHFGDGTRLSIL.

This chain uses TRBV9 with TRBJ1-6; 9 bases line up with TRBD1. Germline V gene sequence: CDR1 SGDLS, CDR2 YYNGEE. Trimming took 4 bases from V and 13 from J; bases not matched to a gene: 9. The CDR3 spans 14 residues. The CDR3 nucleotides read TGTGCCAGCAGCCCACAGGGGGCTAATACCCCCCTCCACTTT. Translation: CASSPQGANTPLHF.

The CDR3 DNA reads TGTGCCAGCAGCGTAGAGGCTAGCGGGGACCATGAGCAGTTCTTC. Encoded protein: CASSVEASGDHEQFF. The V gene is TRBV9, the J gene TRBJ2-1, with TRBD2 matching over 9 bases. The CDR3 runs to 15 residues. Unmatched junction bases numbered 6, after V lost 0 bases and J lost 8 bases. Germline values: CDR1 SGDLS, CDR2 YYNGEE.

The genes are TRBV7-2 and TRBJ2-1; 7 bases line up with TRBD1. CDR1 is SGHTA, CDR2 FQGNSA, per germline. The V gene end was trimmed by 5 bases and the J gene end by 0 bases; junction bases not matched to a gene: 4. The length of the CDR3 is 15 residues. CDR3 nucleotide sequence: TGTGCCAGCAGCCGGGACAGCCTCTCCTACAATGAGCAGTTCTTC. It translates to CASSRDSLSYNEQFF.

The chain uses TRBV5-6 and TRBJ2-2, with 9 bases aligning to TRBD1. Germline CDR1 is SGHDT and CDR2 is YYEEEE. With V trimmed by 3 bases and J by 5 bases, 8 bases remained unmatched. This CDR3 region has 16 residues. The DNA of the CDR3 is TGTGCCAGCAGCTCCTCCGGGACAGGGTTTACCGGGGAGCTGTTTTTT. Residues: CASSSSGTGFTGELFF.

The CDR3 sequence is CASSSSGRREYQETQYF. As DNA, the CDR3 is TGTGCCAGCAGCTCTAGCGGGAGGCGCGAGTACCAAGAGACCCAGTACTTC. The chain combines TRBV13 with TRBJ2-5; 11 bases agree with TRBD2. Per the germline V gene, CDR1 is PRHDT and CDR2 is FYEKMQ (reference sequence). After removal of 4 bases from V and 0 bases from J, the junction contained 7 bases not matched to a gene. The CDR3 is 17 residues long.

This rearrangement joins TRBV29-1 to TRBJ2-1, with 13 bases identical to TRBD2. With 1 base clipped from V and 4 bases from J, the junction kept 4 bases outside the gene matches. The CDR3 has 16 amino acids. Germline V gene data show CDR1 as SQVTM and CDR2 as ANQGSEA. Written as DNA, the CDR3 is TGCAGCGTTGAAGGAGGGACTAGCGGGGAGTACAATGAGCAGTTCTTC. It encodes CSVEGGTSGEYNEQFF.

V usage is TRBV5-1 and J usage is TRBJ1-2; tentatively, D is TRBD1 (6 bases). V lost 5 bases, J lost 4 bases, and 15 bases lay in between. Germline CDR1 reads SGHRS; CDR2 reads YFSETQ. The CDR3 covers 14 residues. The CDR3 loop reads CASSSQGYTYGYTF. The CDR3 coding sequence is TGCGCCAGCAGTTCTCAGGGGTATACCTATGGCTACACCTTC.

For the CDR3, the DNA is TGTGCCAGCAGCCAAGATCACGGGACAGGGGGAGTCCAGACCCAGTACTTC. Encoded protein: CASSQDHGTGGVQTQYF. The chain has TRBV4-2 and TRBJ2-5, with 11 bases identical to TRBD1. The CDR3 runs 17 residues. V lost 0 bases, J lost 6 bases, and 9 bases stayed unmatched. CDR1 LGHNA and CDR2 YNFKEQ come from the germline V gene.

The J gene is TRBJ2-5, the V gene TRBV30; D unresolved. The V end lost 4 bases, the J end lost 5 bases, and 11 bases lay between the germline ends. CDR3 length: 12 amino acids. CDR1 GTSNPN and CDR2 SVGIG come from the germline V gene (reference sequence). The CDR3 spells CAWMRFKETQYF. The CDR3 DNA follows: TGTGCCTGGATGCGGTTCAAGGAGACCCAGTACTTC.